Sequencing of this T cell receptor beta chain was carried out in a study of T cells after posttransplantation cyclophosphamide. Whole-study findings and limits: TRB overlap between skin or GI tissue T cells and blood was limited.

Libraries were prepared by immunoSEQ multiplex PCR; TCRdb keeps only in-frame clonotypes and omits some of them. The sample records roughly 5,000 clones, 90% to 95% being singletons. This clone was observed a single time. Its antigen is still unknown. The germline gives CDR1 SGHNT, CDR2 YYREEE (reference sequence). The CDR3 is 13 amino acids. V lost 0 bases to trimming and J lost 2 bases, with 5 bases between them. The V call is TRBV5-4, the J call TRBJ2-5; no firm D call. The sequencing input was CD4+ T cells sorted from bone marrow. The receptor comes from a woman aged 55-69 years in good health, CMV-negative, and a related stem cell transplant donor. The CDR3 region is CASSLGLQETQYF. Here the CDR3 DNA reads TGTGCCAGCAGCTTGGGGCTGCAAGAGACCCAGTACTTC.